The sequence of this T cell receptor beta chain was determined in a study of T cells in Graves' hyperthyroidism and ophthalmopathy. Germline V gene lookup returns CDR1 LGHDT and CDR2 YNNKEL (reference sequence). The CDR3 runs 14 residues. V lost 0 bases and J lost 0, with 5 bases in between. RNA transcripts served as the template for amplifying TCR beta CDR3 regions. The HTBI set primed first-round TCR CDR3 RT-PCR. TCRdb re-called the multiplex PCR reads through MiXCR, storing one row per CDR3 protein. The sample lists a few hundred thousand distinct CDR3 sequences; about 20% were seen once. The sample holds many counts of this clonotype.

V and J are TRBV3-1 and TRBJ1-1; D is unclear. The sequence derives from a man younger than 35 with Graves' hyperthyroidism. Sequenced: blood. CDR3 amino acids: CASSQEGVNTEAFF. CDR3 coding DNA: TGTGCCAGCAGCCAAGAAGGAGTGAACACTGAAGCTTTCTTT.